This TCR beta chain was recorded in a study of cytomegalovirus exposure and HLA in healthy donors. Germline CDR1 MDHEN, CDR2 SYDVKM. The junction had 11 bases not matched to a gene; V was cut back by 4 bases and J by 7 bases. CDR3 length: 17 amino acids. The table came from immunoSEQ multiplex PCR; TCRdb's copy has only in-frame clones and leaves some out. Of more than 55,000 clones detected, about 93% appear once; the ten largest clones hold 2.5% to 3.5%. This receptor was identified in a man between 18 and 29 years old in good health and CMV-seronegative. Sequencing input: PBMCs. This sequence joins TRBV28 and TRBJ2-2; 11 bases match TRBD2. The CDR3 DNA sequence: TGTGCCAGCAGTTCCGCCGGACTAGCGGGTGTTCTCGGGGAGCTGTTTTTT. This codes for CASSSAGLAGVLGELFF.